This T cell receptor (beta chain) was observed in a study of T-cell reconstitution after alpha-beta-depleted transplantation in children. Study-wide points: Diversity and T-cell counts at one year after transplant derived mostly from new T cells. Two months or so post-transplant, alpha-beta T cells reportedly derived from several hundred expanded graft clones. Several patients had high TCRbeta diversity at day 60; it came from surviving recipient T cells and thymic progenitors.

TCRbeta library preparation incorporated unique molecular identifiers. A single record per CDR3 protein comes from TCRdb applying MiXCR to the PCR reads. The sample comprises fewer than 350,000 distinct CDR3 sequences, just over 7.5% of which are singletons, and approximately 9.1% rests with the top ten. The CDR3 has 15 amino acids. With V trimmed by 2 bases and J by 3 bases, 5 bases remained unmatched. Per germline, CDR1 KGHSH and CDR2 LQKENI. To note about this clonotype: Its antigen remains unidentified.

The genes are TRBV18 and TRBJ1-2, with 8 bases lining up with TRBD1. This sequence was found in a female patient between 2 and 15 years old who had a stem cell transplant for Fanconi anemia, so the T cells may come from the graft donor. The starting material was peripheral blood, obtained 360 days after TCRalphabeta/CD19-depleted stem cell transplant. CDR3: CASSPALTGDYGYTF. The CDR3 nucleotides are TGTGCCAGCTCACCAGCCCTGACAGGGGACTATGGCTACACCTTC.